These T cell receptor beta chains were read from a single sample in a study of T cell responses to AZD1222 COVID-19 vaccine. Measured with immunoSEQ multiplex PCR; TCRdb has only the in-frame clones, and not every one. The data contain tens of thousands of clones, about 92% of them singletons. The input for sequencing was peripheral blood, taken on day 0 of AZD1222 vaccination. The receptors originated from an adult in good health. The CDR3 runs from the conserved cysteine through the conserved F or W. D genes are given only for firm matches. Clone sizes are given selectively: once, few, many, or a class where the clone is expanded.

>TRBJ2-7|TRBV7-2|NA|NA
TGTGCCAGCAGCTTAGGTTCCGGGACGGGGGCATGGTACTTC
CASSLGSGTGAWYF
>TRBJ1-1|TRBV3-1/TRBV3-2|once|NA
TGTGCCAGCAGCCGACTACAGGTGAACACTGAAGCTTTCTTT
CASSRLQVNTEAFF
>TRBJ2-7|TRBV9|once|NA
TGTGCCAGCAGCGTTGGACAGCGGGTCAGCGAGCAGTACTTC
CASSVGQRVSEQYF
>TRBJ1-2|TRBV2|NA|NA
TGTGCCAGCAGTGACGCTTTGATGGGTCGCGGCTACACCTTC
CASSDALMGRGYTF
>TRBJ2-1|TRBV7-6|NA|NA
TGTGCCAGCAGCTTAGGACGGGGCCCGTTGGGCAATGAGCAGTTCTTC
CASSLGRGPLGNEQFF
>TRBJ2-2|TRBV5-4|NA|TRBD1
TGTGCCAGCAGCGTGGGGACAGGGGTAGGCGGGGAGCTGTTTTTT
CASSVGTGVGGELFF
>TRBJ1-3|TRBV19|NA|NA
TGTGCCAGTAGTATCACCGGGACGGCGAGAAACACCATATATTTT
CASSITGTARNTIYF
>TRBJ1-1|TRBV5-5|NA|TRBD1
TGTGCCAGCAGCCGACAGGGGGCGAACACTGAAGCTTTCTTT
CASSRQGANTEAFF
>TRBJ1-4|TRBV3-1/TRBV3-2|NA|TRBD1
TGTGCCAGCAGCCAAGTTGAACAGGGGGCGGGTGAAAAACTGTTTTTT
CASSQVEQGAGEKLFF
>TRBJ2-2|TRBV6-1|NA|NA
TGTGCCAGCAGTGAAGCGGGGGCGGTCACCGGGGAGCTGTTTTTT
CASSEAGAVTGELFF
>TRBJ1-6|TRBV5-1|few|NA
TGCGCCAGCAGCTTGGCCGGAGGCAGGGTCGGGAATTCACCCCTCCACTTT
CASSLAGGRVGNSPLHF
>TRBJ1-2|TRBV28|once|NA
TGTGCCAGCAGTGGGAGCTATGGCTACACCTTC
CASSGSYGYTF
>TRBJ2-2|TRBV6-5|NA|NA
TGTGCCAGCAGTTTACTAGGGAACACCGGGGAGCTGTTTTTT
CASSLLGNTGELFF
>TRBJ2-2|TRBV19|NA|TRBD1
TGTGCCAGTAGTATAGGGGACAGGGTTAACACCGGGGAGCTGTTTTTT
CASSIGDRVNTGELFF
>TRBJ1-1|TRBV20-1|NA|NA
TGCAGTGCAATCACCGACCTTGAAGCTTTCTTT
CSAITDLEAFF
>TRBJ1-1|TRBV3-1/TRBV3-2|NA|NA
TGTGCCAGCAGCCCACTCGGAGGGGGCACTGAAGCTTTCTTT
CASSPLGGGTEAFF
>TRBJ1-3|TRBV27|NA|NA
TGTGCCAGCAGTTCCCTCCCGTTTGGGAGCTCTGGAAACACCATATATTTT
CASSSLPFGSSGNTIYF
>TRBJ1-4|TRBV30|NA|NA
TGTGCCTGGAGTTTCCGGGGTGCTAATGAAAAACTGTTTTTT
CAWSFRGANEKLFF
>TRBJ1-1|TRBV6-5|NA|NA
TGTGCCAGCGGTACCGGGACTTATGGAAGAGCTTTCTTT
CASGTGTYGRAFF
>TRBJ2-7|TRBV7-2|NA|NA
TGTGCCAGCAGCCCCTACCGGGGGGAGCAGTACTTC
CASSPYRGEQYF
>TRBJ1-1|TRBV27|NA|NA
TGTGCCAGCAGTTTAAGGCGGGAGAACACTGAAGCTTTCTTT
CASSLRRENTEAFF
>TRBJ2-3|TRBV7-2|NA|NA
TGTGCCAGCAGCTTAGAGCGCGGGTGGGGCACAGATACGCAGTATTTT
CASSLERGWGTDTQYF
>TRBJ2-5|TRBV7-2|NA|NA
TGTGCCAGCAGCAACAGACTAGGGGGAGAGACCCAGTACTTC
CASSNRLGGETQYF
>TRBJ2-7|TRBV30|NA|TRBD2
TGTGCCTGGAGTGGGGCAACTAGCGGGGGGGCCTACGAGCAGTACTTC
CAWSGATSGGAYEQYF
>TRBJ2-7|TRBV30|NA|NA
TGTGCCTGGAGTGTCGCGGGATTAAGTGTCGAGCAGTACTTC
CAWSVAGLSVEQYF
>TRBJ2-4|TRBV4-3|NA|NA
TGCGCCAGCAGCCAAGAGAGGGTCCGGAACATTCAGTACTTC
CASSQERVRNIQYF
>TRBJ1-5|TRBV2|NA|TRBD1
TGTGCCAGCAGTGGACAGGGCCATAGCAATCAGCCCCAGCATTTT
CASSGQGHSNQPQHF
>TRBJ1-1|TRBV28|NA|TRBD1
TGTGCCAGCAGTATTGGGGGACAGGGGAACACTGAAGCTTTCTTT
CASSIGGQGNTEAFF
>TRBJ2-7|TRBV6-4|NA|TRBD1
TGTGCCAGCAGCTCTTCTACAGGGACAGGAACCTACGAGCAGTACTTC
CASSSSTGTGTYEQYF
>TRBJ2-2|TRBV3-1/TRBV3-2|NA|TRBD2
TGTGCCAGCAGCCAGCTAGCGGGCATCGGAACCGGGGAGCTGTTTTTT
CASSQLAGIGTGELFF
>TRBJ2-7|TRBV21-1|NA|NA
TGTGCCAGCCCTGGGCCCGAACTAGCGGGAGGAAGCGAGCAGTACTTC
CASPGPELAGGSEQYF
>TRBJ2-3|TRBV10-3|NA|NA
TGTGCCATCAGTGGGGGTGATACGCAGTATTTT
CAISGGDTQYF
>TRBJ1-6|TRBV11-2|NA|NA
TGTGCCAGCAGCTTAGGGAATCTAGGGATGCATAATTCACCCCTCCACTTT
CASSLGNLGMHNSPLHF
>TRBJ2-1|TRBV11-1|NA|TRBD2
TGTGCCAGCAGCTTAAGGGGAGGGCCTTCCTACAATGAGCAGTTCTTC
CASSLRGGPSYNEQFF
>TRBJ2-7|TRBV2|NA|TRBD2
TGTGCCAGCCGGTTGCGGGAGGACTACGAGCAGTACTTC
CASRLREDYEQYF
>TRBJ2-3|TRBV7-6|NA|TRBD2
TGTGCCAGCACACGGATGAGCGGGAGTAGCACAGATACGCAGTATTTT
CASTRMSGSSTDTQYF
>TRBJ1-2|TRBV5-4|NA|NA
TGTGCCAGCAGCTTGGCCGGGGCCCCCAACTATGGCTACACCTTC
CASSLAGAPNYGYTF
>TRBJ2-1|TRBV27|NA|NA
TGTGCCAGCGGTTCGGCCCGATACTTGGGGGAGCAGTTCTTC
CASGSARYLGEQFF
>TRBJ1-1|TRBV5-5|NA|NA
TGTGCCAGCAGCTTGGGGTGGGCGGGCACTGAAGCTTTCTTT
CASSLGWAGTEAFF
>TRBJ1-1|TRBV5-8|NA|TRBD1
TGTGCCAGCAGCAGCACAGGGGGCGGCGTAGCTTTCTTT
CASSSTGGGVAFF
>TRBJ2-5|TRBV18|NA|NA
TGTGCCAGCTCACCACTACAAGAAGAGACCCAGTACTTC
CASSPLQEETQYF
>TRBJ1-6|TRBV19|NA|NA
TGTGCCAGTAGTACGGTTGGGAATTCACCCCTCCACTTT
CASSTVGNSPLHF
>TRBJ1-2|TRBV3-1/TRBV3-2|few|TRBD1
TGTGCCAGCAGCTCCGGGACAGTCTATGGCTACACCTTC
CASSSGTVYGYTF
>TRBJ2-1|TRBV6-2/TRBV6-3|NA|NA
TGTGCCAGCAGTTACTCTGGGGCGCCCCCGTGGGATGAGCAGTTCTTC
CASSYSGAPPWDEQFF
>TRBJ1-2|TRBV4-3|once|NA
TGCGCCAGCAGTTCCTTGCATGACGGCTACACCTTC
CASSSLHDGYTF
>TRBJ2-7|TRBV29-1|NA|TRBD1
TGCAGCGTTGGGGGACAGGGGGGACCCTACGAGCAGTACTTC
CSVGGQGGPYEQYF
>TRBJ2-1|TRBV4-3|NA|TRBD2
TGCGCCAGCAGCCAAAGCGGGAGCTCCTACAATGAGCAGTTCTTC
CASSQSGSSYNEQFF
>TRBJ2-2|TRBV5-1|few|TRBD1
TGCGCCAGCAGCACGGGACAGAGGAACACCGGGGAGCTGTTTTTT
CASSTGQRNTGELFF
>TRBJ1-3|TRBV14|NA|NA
TGTGCCAGCAGCTTTCTCGGGGGCCGCCTCTCTGGAAACACCATATATTTT
CASSFLGGRLSGNTIYF